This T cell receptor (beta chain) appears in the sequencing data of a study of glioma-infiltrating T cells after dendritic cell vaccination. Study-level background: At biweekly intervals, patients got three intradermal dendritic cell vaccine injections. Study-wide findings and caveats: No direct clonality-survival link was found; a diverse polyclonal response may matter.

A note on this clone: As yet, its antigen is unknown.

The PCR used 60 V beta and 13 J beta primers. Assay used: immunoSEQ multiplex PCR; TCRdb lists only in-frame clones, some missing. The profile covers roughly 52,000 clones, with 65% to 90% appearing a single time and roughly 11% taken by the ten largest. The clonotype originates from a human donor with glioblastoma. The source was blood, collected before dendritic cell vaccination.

CDR3 loop: CASGRQSNYEQYF. CDR3 DNA sequence: TGTGCCAGCGGGCGACAGAGCAACTACGAGCAGTACTTC. The chain employs TRBV6-6 and TRBJ2-7; TRBD1 is a possible D gene (5 bases). Germline V gives CDR1 MNHNY, CDR2 SVGAGI (reference sequence). Between the trimmed V and J ends, which lost 8 bases and 3 bases, there was a span of 14 bases. The CDR3 consists of 13 residues.